This T cell receptor (beta chain) was recovered during a study of tumor and adjacent non-tumor tissue in lung cancer. This clonotype was seen only a few times. Its target is not known. Germline V gene lookup returns CDR1 GTSNPN and CDR2 SVGIG (reference sequence). V lost 4 bases to trimming and J lost 4 bases, with 10 bases between them. The CDR3 spans 12 residues. The library came from three nested PCR rounds adapted from ARM-PCR protocols. TCRdb reprocessed the multiplex PCR reads via MiXCR and lists one record per CDR3 protein. The table shows about 200,000 distinct CDR3 sequences, with approximately 74% occurring only once. Study-wide results and limits: Tumor tissue had significantly higher TCR diversity than normal lung. Tumor TCR diversity, when higher, was linked to shorter survival. Normal lung showed higher cumulative top 100 clone frequency than tumor.

No cell sorting was done before RNA was extracted from the tissue. This chain connects TRBV30 to TRBJ2-5; D is unclear. The source material was lung tumor tissue. This receptor was obtained from a man aged 55 to 70 with non-small cell lung cancer. The DNA of the CDR3 is TGTGCCTGGAACCTGCCAAGAGAGACCCAGTACTTC. This encodes CAWNLPRETQYF.